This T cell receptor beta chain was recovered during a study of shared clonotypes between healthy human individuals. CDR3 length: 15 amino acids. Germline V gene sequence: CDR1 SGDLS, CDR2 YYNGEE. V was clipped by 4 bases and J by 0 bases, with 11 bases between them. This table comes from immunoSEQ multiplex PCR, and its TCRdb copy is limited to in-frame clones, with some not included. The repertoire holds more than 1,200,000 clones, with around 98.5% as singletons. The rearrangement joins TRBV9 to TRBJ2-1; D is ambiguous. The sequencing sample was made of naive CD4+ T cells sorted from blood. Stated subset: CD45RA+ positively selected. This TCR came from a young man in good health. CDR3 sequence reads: CASSLGSNSYNEQFF. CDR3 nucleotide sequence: TGTGCCAGCAGCCTCGGGTCAAACTCCTACAATGAGCAGTTCTTC. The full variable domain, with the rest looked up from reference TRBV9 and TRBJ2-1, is DSGVTQTPKHLITATGQRVTLRCSPRSGDLSVYWYQQSLDQGLQFLIQYYNGEERAKGNILERFSAQQFPDLHSELNLSSLELGDSALYFCASSLGSNSYNEQFFGPGTRLTVL.